This is a list of T cell receptor beta chains from one sample in a study of blood T cell repertoires in COVID-19. Generated by immunoSEQ multiplex PCR, the TCRdb table keeps only in-frame clones and is missing some. The sample shows roughly 210,000 clones, roughly 84% of them seen only once. The sample consisted of PBMCs or T cells enriched from blood (not recorded which). The receptors here all came from a man in his thirties or forties in a cohort exposed to, infected with or recovered from COVID-19 (not recorded which). Each CDR3 is given without its conserved first and last residue.

j_call v_call cdr3_aa
TRBJ2-3 TRBV9 ASSATSGSRITDTQY
TRBJ1-1 TRBV1 TSDGGQDGPWTF
TRBJ2-5 TRBV9 ASSSGTALRETQY
TRBJ1-6 TRBV28 ASSLQGISPLH
TRBJ2-2 TRBV25-1 ASSEYREGELF
TRBJ2-1 TRBV4-3 ASSQDRGGNEQF
TRBJ1-5 TRBV27 ASSSPGQGNQPQH
TRBJ2-3 TRBV4-1 ASSRVVVGTDTQY
TRBJ1-4 TRBV7-2 ASGAGEYNEKLF
TRBJ2-1 TRBV5-1 ASSFSATGINEQF
TRBJ1-5 TRBV5-1 ASSSGTGSSQPQH
TRBJ2-7 TRBV28 ASCWTSGAYEQY
TRBJ2-7 TRBV7-2 ASSVGQSTYEQY
TRBJ1-4 TRBV28 ASSLRGGNEKLF
TRBJ2-1 TRBV6-1 ASSEPLEQF
TRBJ1-2 TRBV13 ASSSPGGGYT
TRBJ1-3 TRBV7-3 ASSRGGLSSGNTIY
TRBJ2-1 TRBV3-1/TRBV3-2 ASSQESLLAGREQF
TRBJ1-1 TRBV6-5 ASSRYRGKNTEAF
TRBJ2-7 TRBV6-5 ASSKNRGTPQEQY
TRBJ2-1 TRBV7-8 ASSLGGWYNEQF
TRBJ1-1 TRBV9 ASGRDRVNEAF
TRBJ1-1 TRBV2 ASRFTQGARTEAF
TRBJ1-2 TRBV7-2 ASSLAFAGKRDGYT
TRBJ1-5 TRBV28 ASSFGFNQPQH
TRBJ1-2 TRBV15 ATSRGQGGGYT
TRBJ1-4 TRBV28 ASSPRSLREKLF
TRBJ1-6 TRBV27 ASGLPPDRGSPLH
TRBJ2-7 TRBV28 ASKGLAGGREQY
TRBJ1-5 TRBV4-1 ASSQSSSNQPQH
TRBJ2-3 TRBV7-2 ASSLIRLAGRVSDTQY
TRBJ2-7 TRBV28 ASRSDIRGTDEQY
TRBJ2-1 TRBV5-1 ASSLSSSGLDEQF
TRBJ1-1 TRBV4-2 ASSQVGGAAF
TRBJ1-5 TRBV29-1 SVGGQGSNQPQH
TRBJ1-2 TRBV27 ASSYGTAYGYT
TRBJ1-4 TRBV28 ASSSQGLNEKLF